The rows below give T cell receptor beta chains drawn from one sample of a study of blood T cell repertoires in COVID-19. Assay used: immunoSEQ multiplex PCR; TCRdb lists only in-frame clones, some missing. The repertoire holds more than 200,000 clones, with 65% to 85% as singletons. The specimen sequenced was peripheral blood. The origin of the receptors is a woman at least 80 years old with acute or convalescent COVID-19. Each CDR3 is given with its conserved first and last residue. Rows give clone size only sometimes, using once, few, many, or a class for an expanded clone.

clone_size: -
cdr3_length: 15
v_call: TRBV30
cdr3_aa: CAWDHRGGVGNTIYF

clone_size: -
cdr3_length: 15
v_call: TRBV30
cdr3_aa: CAWSMGDRGNSPLHF

clone_size: -
cdr3_length: 12
v_call: TRBV11-2
cdr3_aa: CASSLLGETQYF

clone_size: -
cdr3_length: 17
v_call: TRBV7-9
cdr3_aa: CASNWEGGTESEHEQYF

clone_size: once
cdr3_length: 15
v_call: TRBV9
cdr3_aa: CASSETGGPGNTIYF

clone_size: -
cdr3_length: 15
v_call: TRBV2
cdr3_aa: CASSAFQANTGELFF

clone_size: -
cdr3_length: 19
v_call: TRBV6-4
cdr3_aa: CASSDPGTSGAPSSYEQYF

clone_size: -
cdr3_length: 14
v_call: TRBV11-3
cdr3_aa: CASSLGAGRSGYTF

clone_size: -
cdr3_length: 15
v_call: TRBV5-1
cdr3_aa: CASSLVTESYNEQFF

clone_size: -
cdr3_length: 15
v_call: TRBV11-3
cdr3_aa: CASSSAQGSNEKLFF

clone_size: once
cdr3_length: 15
v_call: TRBV5-1
cdr3_aa: CASSLAGQGQETQYF

clone_size: -
cdr3_length: 14
v_call: TRBV7-9
cdr3_aa: CASSLGGLAEGYTF

clone_size: -
cdr3_length: 17
v_call: TRBV5-4
cdr3_aa: CASSLEGTSPVYNEQFF

clone_size: -
cdr3_length: 14
v_call: TRBV7-9
cdr3_aa: CASSLDRGNSPLHF

clone_size: -
cdr3_length: 15
v_call: TRBV7-3
cdr3_aa: CASSSTSGSEYEQFF

clone_size: -
cdr3_length: 13
v_call: TRBV6-5
cdr3_aa: CASSSGQEQPQHF

clone_size: -
cdr3_length: 15
v_call: TRBV5-1
cdr3_aa: CASSATGVVQETQYF

clone_size: -
cdr3_length: 15
v_call: TRBV2
cdr3_aa: CASSENGGDYYGYTF

clone_size: -
cdr3_length: 15
v_call: TRBV5-1
cdr3_aa: CASSLTADPYNEQFF

clone_size: -
cdr3_length: 15
v_call: TRBV7-9
cdr3_aa: CASSLRGQLTGELFF

clone_size: -
cdr3_length: 17
v_call: TRBV5-1
cdr3_aa: CASRQIQDSGVNYGYTF

clone_size: -
cdr3_length: 15
v_call: TRBV18
cdr3_aa: CASSPGLPGTGELFF

clone_size: -
cdr3_length: 16
v_call: TRBV9
cdr3_aa: CASSVGVAGGYNEQFF

clone_size: -
cdr3_length: 16
v_call: TRBV7-2
cdr3_aa: CASSLAGSGGFNEQFF

clone_size: -
cdr3_length: 15
v_call: TRBV2
cdr3_aa: CASRGGLAGLDEQFF

clone_size: -
cdr3_length: 15
v_call: TRBV18
cdr3_aa: CASSPGQAAQETQYF

clone_size: -
cdr3_length: 16
v_call: TRBV4-3
cdr3_aa: CASSHLNRGSGEKLFF